This T cell receptor beta chain was sequenced for a study of T cell responses to AZD1222 COVID-19 vaccine. Profiling relied on immunoSEQ multiplex PCR, and the TCRdb table lists in-frame clones only, not all of them. Of 150,000 to 200,000 clones in the sample, over 70% are singletons; the top ten hold 2.5% to 3%. As to this clone: What it binds is unknown.

Broader study findings: Spike-specific TCR repertoires showed rising breadth and depth after two AZD1222 doses.

Germline V gene sequence: CDR1 SEHNR, CDR2 FQNEAQ (reference sequence). The CDR3 has 15 residues. Trimming took 5 bases from V and 4 from J; bases not matched to a gene: 10. This receptor was taken from an adult in good health. The material sequenced was peripheral blood, taken on day 0 of MenACWY control vaccination. This chain links TRBV7-9 with TRBJ2-5, with 7 nucleotides matching TRBD2. The CDR3 DNA follows: TGTGCCAGCAGCAAGGGGACTATCGATTTAGAGACCCAGTACTTC. Translation gives CASSKGTIDLETQYF.